This TCR beta chain was identified in a study of blood T cell repertoires in COVID-19. The repertoire was sequenced with immunoSEQ multiplex PCR; TCRdb's copy has only in-frame clones and lacks some. The sample consists of about 370,000 clones, around 92% of them appearing once. This CDR3 contains 15 residues. V was clipped by 4 bases and J by 3 bases, with 12 bases between them. Germline CDR1 is MNHEY and CDR2 is SVGAGI. The receptor was derived from a young woman with COVID-19, enrolled during active disease. The chain carries TRBV6-5 and TRBJ2-2; D remains ambiguous. Sequencing used peripheral blood. CDR3 coding DNA: TGTGCCAGCAGTTCCCCGGGTCTGGACACCGGGGAGCTGTTTTTT. Translation gives CASSSPGLDTGELFF.